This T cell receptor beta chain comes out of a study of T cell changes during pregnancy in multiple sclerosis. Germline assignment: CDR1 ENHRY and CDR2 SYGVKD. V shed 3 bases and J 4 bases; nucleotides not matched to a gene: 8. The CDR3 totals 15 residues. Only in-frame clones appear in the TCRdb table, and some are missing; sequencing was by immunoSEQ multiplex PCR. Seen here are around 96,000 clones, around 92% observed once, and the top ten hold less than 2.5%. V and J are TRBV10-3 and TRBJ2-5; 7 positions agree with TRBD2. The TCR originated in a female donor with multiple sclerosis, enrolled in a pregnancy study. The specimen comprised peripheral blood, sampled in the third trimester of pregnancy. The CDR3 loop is CAISDRVAGVETQYF. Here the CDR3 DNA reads TGTGCCATCAGTGATCGGGTGGCGGGAGTAGAGACCCAGTACTTC.